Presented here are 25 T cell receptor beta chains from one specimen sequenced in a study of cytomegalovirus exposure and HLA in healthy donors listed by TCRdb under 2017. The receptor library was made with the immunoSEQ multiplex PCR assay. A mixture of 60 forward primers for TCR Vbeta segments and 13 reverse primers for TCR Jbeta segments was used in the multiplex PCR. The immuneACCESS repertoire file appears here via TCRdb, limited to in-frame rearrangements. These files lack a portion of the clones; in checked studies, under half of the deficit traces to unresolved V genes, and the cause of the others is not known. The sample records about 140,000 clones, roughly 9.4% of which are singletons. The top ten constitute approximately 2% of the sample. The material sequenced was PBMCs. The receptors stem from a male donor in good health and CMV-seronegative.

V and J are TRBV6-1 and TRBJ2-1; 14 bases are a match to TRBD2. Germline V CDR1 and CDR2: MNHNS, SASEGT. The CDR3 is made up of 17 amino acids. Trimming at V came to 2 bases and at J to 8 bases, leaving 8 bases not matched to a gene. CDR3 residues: CASSESTRLAGGDEQFF. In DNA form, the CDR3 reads TGTGCCAGCAGTGAAAGTACGAGACTAGCGGGAGGGGATGAGCAGTTCTTC.

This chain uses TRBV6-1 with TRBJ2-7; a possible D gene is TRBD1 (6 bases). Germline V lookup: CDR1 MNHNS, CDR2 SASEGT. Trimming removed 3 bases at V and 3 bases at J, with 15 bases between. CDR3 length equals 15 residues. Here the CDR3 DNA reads TGTGCCAGCAGTGACTTGGTGGGCAGGGGCTACGAGCAGTACTTC. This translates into CASSDLVGRGYEQYF.

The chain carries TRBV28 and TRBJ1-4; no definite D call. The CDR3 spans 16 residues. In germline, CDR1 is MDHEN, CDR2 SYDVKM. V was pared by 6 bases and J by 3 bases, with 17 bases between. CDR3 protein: CASRSLWSEANEKLFF. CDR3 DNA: TGTGCCAGCAGATCCCTATGGAGCGAAGCTAATGAAAAACTGTTTTTT.

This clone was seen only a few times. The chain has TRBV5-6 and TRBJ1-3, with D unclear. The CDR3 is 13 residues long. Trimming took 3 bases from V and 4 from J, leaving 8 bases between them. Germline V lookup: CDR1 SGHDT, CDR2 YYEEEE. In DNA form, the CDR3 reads TGTGCCAGCAGCTGGCTGGGCGGAAACACCATATATTTT. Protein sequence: CASSWLGGNTIYF.

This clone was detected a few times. The CDR3 DNA reads TGCGCCAGCAGCCAGGGAAGGGGTTCCACTGAAGCTTTCTTT. Residues: CASSQGRGSTEAFF. The rearrangement links TRBV4-3 to TRBJ1-1; a weak D match, TRBD1 (5 bases). The CDR3 totals 14 residues. Looked up from germline, CDR1 is LGHNA and CDR2 is YSLEER. Trimming took 3 bases from V and 4 from J, leaving 12 bases between them.

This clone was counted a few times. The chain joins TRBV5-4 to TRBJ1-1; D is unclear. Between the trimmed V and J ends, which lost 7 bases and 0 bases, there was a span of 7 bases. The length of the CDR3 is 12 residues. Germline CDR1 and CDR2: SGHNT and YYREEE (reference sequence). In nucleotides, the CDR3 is TGTGCCAGCGGCGGTTTGAACACTGAAGCTTTCTTT. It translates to CASGGLNTEAFF.

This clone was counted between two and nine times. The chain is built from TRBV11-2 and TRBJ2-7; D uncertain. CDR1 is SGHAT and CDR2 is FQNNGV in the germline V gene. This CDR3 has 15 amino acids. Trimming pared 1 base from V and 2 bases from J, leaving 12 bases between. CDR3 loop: CASSLAIASPYEQYF. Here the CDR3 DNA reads TGTGCCAGCAGCTTAGCAATCGCCAGTCCCTACGAGCAGTACTTC. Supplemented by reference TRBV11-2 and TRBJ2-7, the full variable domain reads EAGVAQSPRYKIIEKRQSVAFWCNPISGHATLYWYQQILGQGPKLLIQFQNNGVVDDSQLPKDRFSAERLKGVDSTLKIQPAKLEDSAVYLCASSLAIASPYEQYFGPGTRLTVT.

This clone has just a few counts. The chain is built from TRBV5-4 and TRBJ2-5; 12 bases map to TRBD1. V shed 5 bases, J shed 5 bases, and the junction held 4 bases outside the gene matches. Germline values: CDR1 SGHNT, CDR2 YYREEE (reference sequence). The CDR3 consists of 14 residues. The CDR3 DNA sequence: TGTGCCAGCAGTCGGGACAGGGGGCTTGAGACCCAGTACTTC. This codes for CASSRDRGLETQYF.

The CDR3 is CASSFQRGGVTDTQYF. The CDR3 DNA sequence: TGTGCCAGCAGCTTCCAGCGGGGGGGCGTCACAGATACGCAGTATTTT. V gene TRBV7-8 combines with J gene TRBJ2-3; 10 bases agree with TRBD2. The CDR3 runs 16 residues. With V trimmed by 3 bases and J by 2 bases, 5 bases remained unmatched. The germline gives CDR1 SGHVS, CDR2 FQNEAQ. Together with reference TRBV7-8 and TRBJ2-3, the CDR3 gives the full variable domain: GAGVSQSPRYKVAKRGQDVALRCDPISGHVSLFWYQQALGQGPEFLTYFQNEAQLDKSGLPSDRFFAERPEGSVSTLKIQRTQQEDSAVYLCASSFQRGGVTDTQYFGPGTRLTVL.

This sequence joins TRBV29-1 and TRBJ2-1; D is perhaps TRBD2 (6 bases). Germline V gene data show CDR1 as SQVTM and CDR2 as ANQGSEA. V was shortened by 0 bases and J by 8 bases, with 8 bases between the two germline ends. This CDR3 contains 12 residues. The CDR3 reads CSVEDASDEQFF. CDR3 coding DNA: TGCAGCGTTGAAGATGCTAGCGATGAGCAGTTCTTC.

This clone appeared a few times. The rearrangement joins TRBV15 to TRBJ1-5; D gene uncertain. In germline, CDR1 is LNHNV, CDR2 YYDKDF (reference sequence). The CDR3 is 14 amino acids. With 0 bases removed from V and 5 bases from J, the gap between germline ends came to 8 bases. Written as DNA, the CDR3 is TGTGCCACCAGCAGAGATCTAGTGCATCAGCCCCAGCATTTT. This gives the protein CATSRDLVHQPQHF.

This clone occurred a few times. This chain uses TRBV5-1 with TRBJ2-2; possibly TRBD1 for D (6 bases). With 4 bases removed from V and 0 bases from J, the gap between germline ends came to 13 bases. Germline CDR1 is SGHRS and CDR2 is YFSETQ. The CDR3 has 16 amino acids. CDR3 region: CASSDSTGTNTGELFF. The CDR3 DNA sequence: TGCGCCAGCAGCGATTCGACAGGAACGAACACCGGGGAGCTGTTTTTT.

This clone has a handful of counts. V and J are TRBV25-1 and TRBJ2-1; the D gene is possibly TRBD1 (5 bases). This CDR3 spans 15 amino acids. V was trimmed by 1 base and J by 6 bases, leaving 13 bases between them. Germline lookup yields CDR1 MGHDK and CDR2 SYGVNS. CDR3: CASSEFQGSSNEQFF. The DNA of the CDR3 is TGTGCCAGCAGTGAATTTCAGGGTTCTTCCAATGAGCAGTTCTTC.

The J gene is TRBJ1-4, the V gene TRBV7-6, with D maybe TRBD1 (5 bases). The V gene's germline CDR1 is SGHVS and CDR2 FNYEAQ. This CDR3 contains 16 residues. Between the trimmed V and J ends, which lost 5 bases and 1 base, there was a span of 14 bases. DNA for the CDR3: TGTGCCAGCAGCGCATCTCTGGGGGGAACTAATGAAAAACTGTTTTTT. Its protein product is CASSASLGGTNEKLFF. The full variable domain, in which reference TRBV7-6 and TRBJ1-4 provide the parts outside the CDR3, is GAGVSQSPRYKVTKRGQDVALRCDPISGHVSLYWYRQALGQGPEFLTYFNYEAQQDKSGLPNDRFSAERPEGSISTLTIQRTEQRDSAMYRCASSASLGGTNEKLFFGSGTQLSVL.

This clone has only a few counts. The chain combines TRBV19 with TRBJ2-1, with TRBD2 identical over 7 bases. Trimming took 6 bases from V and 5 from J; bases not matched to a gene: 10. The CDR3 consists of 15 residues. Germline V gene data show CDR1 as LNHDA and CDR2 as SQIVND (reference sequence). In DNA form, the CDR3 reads TGTGCCAGTAGGTTGGAGGGACTATCCGACAATGAGCAGTTCTTC. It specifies CASRLEGLSDNEQFF.

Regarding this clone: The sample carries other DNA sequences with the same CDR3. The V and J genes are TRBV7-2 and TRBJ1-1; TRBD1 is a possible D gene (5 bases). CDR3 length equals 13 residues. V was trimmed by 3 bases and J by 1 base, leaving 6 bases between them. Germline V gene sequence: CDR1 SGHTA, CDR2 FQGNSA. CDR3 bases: TGTGCCAGCAGCTTTCAGGGGAACACTGAAGCTTTCTTT. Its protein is CASSFQGNTEAFF.

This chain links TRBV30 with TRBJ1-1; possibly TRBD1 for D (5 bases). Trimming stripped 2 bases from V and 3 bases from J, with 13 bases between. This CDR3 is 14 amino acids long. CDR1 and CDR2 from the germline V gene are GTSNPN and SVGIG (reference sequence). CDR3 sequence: CAWSTGLMDTEAFF. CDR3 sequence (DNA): TGTGCCTGGAGTACGGGACTGATGGACACTGAAGCTTTCTTT.

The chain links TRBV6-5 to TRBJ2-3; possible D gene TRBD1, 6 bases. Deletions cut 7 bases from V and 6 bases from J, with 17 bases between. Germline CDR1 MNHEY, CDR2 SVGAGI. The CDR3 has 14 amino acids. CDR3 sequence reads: CASTMTGEGDTQYF. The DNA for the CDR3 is TGTGCCAGCACCATGACAGGCGAGGGGGATACGCAGTATTTT.

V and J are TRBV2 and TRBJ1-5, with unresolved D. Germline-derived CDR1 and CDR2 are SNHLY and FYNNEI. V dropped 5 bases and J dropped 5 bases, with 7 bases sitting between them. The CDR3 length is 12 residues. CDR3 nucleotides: TGTGCCAGCAGTCTCCCGGATCAGCCCCAGCATTTT. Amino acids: CASSLPDQPQHF.

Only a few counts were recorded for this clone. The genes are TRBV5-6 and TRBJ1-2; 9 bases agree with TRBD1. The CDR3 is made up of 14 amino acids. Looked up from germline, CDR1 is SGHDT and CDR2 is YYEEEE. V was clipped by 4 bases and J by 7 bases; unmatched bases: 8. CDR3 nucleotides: TGTGCCAGCAGCCAGGGACAGGGCCCTGTTGGCTACACCTTC. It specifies CASSQGQGPVGYTF. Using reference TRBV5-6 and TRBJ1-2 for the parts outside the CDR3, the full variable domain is DAGVTQSPTHLIKTRGQQVTLRCSPKSGHDTVSWYQQALGQGPQFIFQYYEEEERQRGNFPDRFSGHQFPNYSSELNVNALLLGDSALYLCASSQGQGPVGYTFGSGTRLTVV.

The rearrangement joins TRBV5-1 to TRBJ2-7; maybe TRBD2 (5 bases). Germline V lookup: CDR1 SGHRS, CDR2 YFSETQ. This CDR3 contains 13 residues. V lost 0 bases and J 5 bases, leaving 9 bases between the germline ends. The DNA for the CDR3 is TGCGCCAGCAGCTTGGCGTCGGGAAACGAGCAGTACTTC. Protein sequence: CASSLASGNEQYF.

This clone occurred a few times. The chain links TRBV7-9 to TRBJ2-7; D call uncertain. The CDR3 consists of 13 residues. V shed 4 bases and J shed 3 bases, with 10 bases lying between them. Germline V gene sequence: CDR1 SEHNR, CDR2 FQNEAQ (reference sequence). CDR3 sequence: CASSYDTDYEQYF. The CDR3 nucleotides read TGTGCCAGCAGCTACGACACCGACTACGAGCAGTACTTC.

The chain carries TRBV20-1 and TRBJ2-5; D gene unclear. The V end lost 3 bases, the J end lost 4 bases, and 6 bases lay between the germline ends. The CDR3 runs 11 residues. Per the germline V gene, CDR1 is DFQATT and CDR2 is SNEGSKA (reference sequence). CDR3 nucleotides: TGCAGTGCTAGGGTCGGAGAGACCCAGTACTTC. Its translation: CSARVGETQYF.

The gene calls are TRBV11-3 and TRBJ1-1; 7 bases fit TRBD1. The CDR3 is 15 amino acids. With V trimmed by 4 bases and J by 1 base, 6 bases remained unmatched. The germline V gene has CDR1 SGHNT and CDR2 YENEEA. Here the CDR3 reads CASSSPRTGNTEAFF. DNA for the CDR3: TGTGCCAGCAGCTCCCCACGGACAGGGAACACTGAAGCTTTCTTT. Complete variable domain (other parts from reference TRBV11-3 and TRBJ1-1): EAGVVQSPRYKIIEKKQPVAFWCNPISGHNTLYWYLQNLGQGPELLIRYENEEAVDDSQLPKDRFSAERLKGVDSTLKIQPAELGDSAVYLCASSSPRTGNTEAFFGQGTRLTVV.

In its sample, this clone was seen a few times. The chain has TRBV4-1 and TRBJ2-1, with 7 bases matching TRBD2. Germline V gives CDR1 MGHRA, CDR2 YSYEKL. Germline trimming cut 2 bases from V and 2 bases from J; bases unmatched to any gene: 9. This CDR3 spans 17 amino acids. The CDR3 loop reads CASSQFPASGTYNEQFF. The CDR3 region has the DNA TGCGCCAGCAGCCAATTCCCAGCTAGCGGAACCTACAATGAGCAGTTCTTC.